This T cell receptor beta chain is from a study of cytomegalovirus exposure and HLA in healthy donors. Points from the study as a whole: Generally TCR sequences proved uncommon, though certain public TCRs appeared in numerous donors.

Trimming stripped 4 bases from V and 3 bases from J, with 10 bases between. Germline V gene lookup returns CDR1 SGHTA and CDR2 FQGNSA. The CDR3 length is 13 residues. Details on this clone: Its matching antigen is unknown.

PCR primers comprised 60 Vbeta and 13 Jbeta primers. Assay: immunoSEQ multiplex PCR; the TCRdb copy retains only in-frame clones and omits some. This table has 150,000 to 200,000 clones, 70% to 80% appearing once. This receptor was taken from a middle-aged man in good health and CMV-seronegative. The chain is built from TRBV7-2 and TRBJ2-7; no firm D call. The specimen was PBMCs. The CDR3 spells CASSYSTDYEQYF. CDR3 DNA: TGTGCCAGCAGCTACAGCACAGACTACGAGCAGTACTTC.